The 2 T cell receptor beta chains reported below all come from one sample, sequenced in a study of blood T cell repertoires in COVID-19. Clones were sequenced by immunoSEQ multiplex PCR, and TCRdb holds only the in-frame ones, with some missing. The sample lists roughly 190,000 clones, about 88% occurring once. The sequencing input was peripheral blood. The receptors stem from a human donor in a cohort sampled during active COVID-19.

The rearrangement joins TRBV6-6 to TRBJ2-5; 7 nucleotides align to TRBD2. The CDR3 consists of 14 residues. In germline, CDR1 is MNHNY, CDR2 SVGAGI (reference sequence). V shed 2 bases and J 4 bases; nucleotides not matched to a gene: 4. CDR3 DNA: TGTGCCAGCAGTTACGGGGGGGAGGGAGAGACCCAGTACTTC. Its protein is CASSYGGEGETQYF.

The V gene is TRBV4-1, the J gene TRBJ2-7, with a possible D match to TRBD1 (6 bases). Germline CDR1 and CDR2: MGHRA and YSYEKL. V lost 0 bases, J lost 3 bases, and 9 bases lay in between. CDR3 length equals 14 residues. CDR3 bases: TGCGCCAGCAGCCAAGACCCGGACAGCTACGAGCAGTACTTC. Protein: CASSQDPDSYEQYF.